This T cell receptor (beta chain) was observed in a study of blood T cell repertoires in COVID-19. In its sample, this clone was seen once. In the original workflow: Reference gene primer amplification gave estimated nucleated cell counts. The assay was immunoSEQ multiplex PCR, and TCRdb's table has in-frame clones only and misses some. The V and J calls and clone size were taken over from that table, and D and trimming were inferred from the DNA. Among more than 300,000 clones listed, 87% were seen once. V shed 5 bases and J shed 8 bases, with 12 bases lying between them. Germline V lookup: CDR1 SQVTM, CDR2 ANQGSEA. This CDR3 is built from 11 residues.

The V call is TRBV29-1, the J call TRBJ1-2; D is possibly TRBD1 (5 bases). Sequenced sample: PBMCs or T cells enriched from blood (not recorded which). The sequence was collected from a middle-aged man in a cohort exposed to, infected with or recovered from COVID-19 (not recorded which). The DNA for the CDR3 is TGCAGCGTTCGCCTCAAGGGGGGCTACACCTTC. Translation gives CSVRLKGGYTF. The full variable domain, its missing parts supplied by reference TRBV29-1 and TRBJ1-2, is SAVISQKPSRDICQRGTSLTIQCQVDSQVTMMFWYRQQPGQSLTLIATANQGSEATYESGFVIDKFPISRPNLTFSTLTVSNMSPEDSSIYLCSVRLKGGYTFGSGTRLTVV.